These T cell receptor beta chains were read from a single sample in a study of CD8+ T cells in alopecia areata. Produced via immunoSEQ multiplex PCR; TCRdb's table is partial and in-frame only. The sample has some 80,000 clones; roughly 70% are singletons. Source: CD8+ T cells sorted from blood, taken at week 24, from a patient treated with tofacitinib. These receptors all come from a human donor with alopecia areata. Both conserved end residues are trimmed from each CDR3.

cdr3_length j_call v_call cdr3_aa
13 TRBJ2-7 TRBV7-6 ASSSTGATGDEQY
14 TRBJ2-3 TRBV15 ATSSRRVSGADTQY
11 TRBJ2-4 TRBV4-1 ASSPPGSNIQY
14 TRBJ2-3 TRBV28 ASSLVTSGITDTQY
15 TRBJ2-1 TRBV11-2 ASSPGTSGRSYNEQF
16 TRBJ2-2 TRBV7-9 ASIIQGASGRETGELF
13 TRBJ2-2 TRBV5-1 ASSMEPGGTGELF
14 TRBJ2-5 TRBV5-6 ASSRLAGGGGETQY
15 TRBJ2-1 TRBV2 ASSVVLAQTSYNEQF
13 TRBJ1-5 TRBV7-9 ASSPDWGGGQPQH
14 TRBJ2-5 TRBV7-9 ASSTGWGQATFPQY
11 TRBJ2-2 TRBV4-3 ASSPRKYGELF
12 TRBJ2-7 TRBV9 ASSVGGRAYEQY
12 TRBJ1-6 TRBV30 AWSRHRRNSPLH
14 TRBJ2-5 TRBV29-1 SVDQELAGDQETQY
13 TRBJ2-2 TRBV6-6 ASTTGTMNTGELF
10 TRBJ2-5 TRBV5-1 ASRAGAETQY
15 TRBJ2-5 TRBV10-3 AISEPGQGFSQETQY
13 TRBJ2-7 TRBV14 ASSQGDATSYEQY
13 TRBJ2-1 TRBV4-3 ASSRVSDSYNEQF
14 TRBJ1-4 TRBV9 ASSVDHGGLGEKLF
10 TRBJ2-7 TRBV13 ASSLGVSEQY
16 TRBJ2-7 TRBV4-1 ASSQDLVRVLGSYEQY
11 TRBJ1-2 TRBV28 ASSLEGNYGYT
13 TRBJ2-5 TRBV5-1 ASSQTGVGQETQY
13 TRBJ2-1 TRBV7-8 ASSRTGGPYNEQF
10 TRBJ1-4 TRBV5-4 ASSLARGELF
10 TRBJ2-7 TRBV6-6 ASSLDSYEQY
13 TRBJ2-1 TRBV27 ASRGLESSYNEQF
14 TRBJ2-1 TRBV5-4 ASSLVTGLAYNEQF
14 TRBJ2-7 TRBV19 ASSPGTGSGVYEQY
15 TRBJ1-5 TRBV4-1 ASSQDPRTGTDQPQH
14 TRBJ1-1 TRBV7-3 ASSLGAGALNTEAF
9 TRBJ1-1 TRBV29-1 SVGGVTEAF
10 TRBJ2-2 TRBV7-9 ADRPNTGELF
12 TRBJ1-4 TRBV7-2 ASSLAGGYEKLF
8 TRBJ1-1 TRBV2 ASTNTEAF
10 TRBJ2-7 TRBV6-1 AGGQGMNEQY
12 TRBJ1-4 TRBV5-1 ASSPWTGVQKLF
13 TRBJ2-6 TRBV27 ASSLGVSGANVLT
10 TRBJ1-2 TRBV15 ATSRTGEGYT
14 TRBJ2-3 TRBV4-2 ASSQDLAGGTDTQY
11 TRBJ2-1 TRBV5-1 ASSSPPFNEQF
13 TRBJ2-1 TRBV5-6 ASRFLQREYHEQF
13 TRBJ2-5 TRBV2 ASSEAGLSRGTQY
13 TRBJ1-5 TRBV30 AWRERAFGNQPQH
13 TRBJ2-1 TRBV5-1 ASSLAGLSGPEQF
11 TRBJ2-5 TRBV7-2 ASSSTGAETQY
14 TRBJ2-3 TRBV5-1 ASSLAMQVGTDTQY
12 TRBJ2-7 TRBV4-1 ASSQGLAPYEQY